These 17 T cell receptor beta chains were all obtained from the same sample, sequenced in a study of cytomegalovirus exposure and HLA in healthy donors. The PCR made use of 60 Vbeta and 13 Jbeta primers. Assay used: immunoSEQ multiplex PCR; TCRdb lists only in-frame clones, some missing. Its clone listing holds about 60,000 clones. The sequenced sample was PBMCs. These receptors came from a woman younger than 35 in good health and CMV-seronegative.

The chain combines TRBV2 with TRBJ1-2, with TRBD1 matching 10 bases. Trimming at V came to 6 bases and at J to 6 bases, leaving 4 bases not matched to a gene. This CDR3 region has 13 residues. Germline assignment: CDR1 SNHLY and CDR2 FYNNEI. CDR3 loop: CASRGQGFDGYTF. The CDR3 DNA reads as TGTGCCAGCAGGGGACAGGGGTTCGATGGCTACACCTTC.

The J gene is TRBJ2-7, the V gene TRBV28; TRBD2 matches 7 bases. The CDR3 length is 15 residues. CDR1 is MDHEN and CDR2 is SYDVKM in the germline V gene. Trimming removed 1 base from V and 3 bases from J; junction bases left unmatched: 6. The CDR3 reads CASSLLSSGRYEQYF. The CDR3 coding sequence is TGTGCCAGCAGTTTATTGTCTAGCGGACGCTACGAGCAGTACTTC.

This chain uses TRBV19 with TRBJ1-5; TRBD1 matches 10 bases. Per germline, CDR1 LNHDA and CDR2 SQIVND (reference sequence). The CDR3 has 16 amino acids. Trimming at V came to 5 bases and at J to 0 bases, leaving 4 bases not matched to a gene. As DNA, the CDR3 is TGTGCCAGTAGTCCTAGGACAGGGGGTAGCAATCAGCCCCAGCATTTT. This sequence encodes CASSPRTGGSNQPQHF.

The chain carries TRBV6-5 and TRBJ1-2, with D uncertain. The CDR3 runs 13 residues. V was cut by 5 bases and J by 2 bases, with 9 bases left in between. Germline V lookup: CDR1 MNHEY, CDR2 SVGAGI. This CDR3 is CASSHPGNYGYTF. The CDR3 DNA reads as TGTGCCAGCAGTCACCCCGGGAACTATGGCTACACCTTC.

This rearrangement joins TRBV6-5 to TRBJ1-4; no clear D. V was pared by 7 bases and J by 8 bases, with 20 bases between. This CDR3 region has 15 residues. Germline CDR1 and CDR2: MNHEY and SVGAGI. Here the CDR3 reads CASIVNGNNDEKLFF. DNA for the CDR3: TGTGCCAGCATCGTTAACGGGAATAACGACGAAAAACTGTTTTTT.

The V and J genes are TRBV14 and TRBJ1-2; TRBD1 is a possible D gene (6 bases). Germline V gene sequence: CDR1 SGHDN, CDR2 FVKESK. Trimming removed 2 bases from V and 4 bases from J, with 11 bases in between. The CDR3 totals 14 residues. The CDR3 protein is CASSQIGTSYGYTF. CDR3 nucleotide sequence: TGTGCCAGCAGCCAAATTGGGACAAGCTATGGCTACACCTTC.

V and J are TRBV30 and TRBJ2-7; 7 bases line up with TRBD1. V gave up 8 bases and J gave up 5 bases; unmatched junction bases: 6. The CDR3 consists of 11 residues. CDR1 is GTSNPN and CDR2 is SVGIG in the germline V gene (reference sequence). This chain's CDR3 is CATDRDHEQYF. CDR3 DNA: TGTGCCACTGACAGGGACCACGAGCAGTACTTC.

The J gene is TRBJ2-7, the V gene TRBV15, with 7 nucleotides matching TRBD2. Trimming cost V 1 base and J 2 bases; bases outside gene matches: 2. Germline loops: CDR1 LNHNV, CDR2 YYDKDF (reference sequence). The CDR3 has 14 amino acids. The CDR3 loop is CATSRVAGAYEQYF. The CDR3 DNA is TGTGCCACCAGCAGAGTGGCGGGAGCCTACGAGCAGTACTTC.

CDR3 nucleotides: TGCGCCAGCAGCCCGGGGACAGTTTCCTTGGAGCTGTTTTTT. Translating gives CASSPGTVSLELFF. The chain couples TRBV5-1 to TRBJ2-2, with 7 bases lining up with TRBD1. The CDR3 consists of 14 residues. The germline V gene encodes CDR1 SGHRS and CDR2 YFSETQ. V lost 4 bases to trimming and J lost 10 bases; unmatched junction nucleotides: 10.

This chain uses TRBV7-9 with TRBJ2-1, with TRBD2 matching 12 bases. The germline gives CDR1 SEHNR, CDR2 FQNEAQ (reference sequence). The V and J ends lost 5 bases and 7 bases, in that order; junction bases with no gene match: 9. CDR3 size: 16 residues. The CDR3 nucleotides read TGTGCCAGCAGCGCGCTAGCGGGAGGGCCGGGGAATGAGCAGTTCTTC. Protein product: CASSALAGGPGNEQFF.

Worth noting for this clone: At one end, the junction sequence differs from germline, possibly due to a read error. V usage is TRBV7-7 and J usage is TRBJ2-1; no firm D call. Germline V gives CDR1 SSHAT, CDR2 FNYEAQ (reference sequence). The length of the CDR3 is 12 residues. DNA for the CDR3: TGTGCTAGCAGCTTAAACGGGAATGAGCAGTTCTTC. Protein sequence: CASSLNGNEQFF. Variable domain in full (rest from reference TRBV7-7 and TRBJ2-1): GAGVSQSPRYKVTKRGQDVTLRCDPISSHATLYWYQQALGQGPEFLTYFNYEAQPDKSGLPSDRFSAERPEGSISTLTIQRTEQRDSAMYRCASSLNGNEQFFGPGTRLTVL.

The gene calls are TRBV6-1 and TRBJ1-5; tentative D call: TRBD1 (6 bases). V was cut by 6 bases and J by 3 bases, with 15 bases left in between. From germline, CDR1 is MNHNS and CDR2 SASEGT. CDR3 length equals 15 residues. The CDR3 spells CASSWGQLHNQPQHF. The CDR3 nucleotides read TGTGCCAGCAGCTGGGGGCAGCTCCACAATCAGCCCCAGCATTTT.

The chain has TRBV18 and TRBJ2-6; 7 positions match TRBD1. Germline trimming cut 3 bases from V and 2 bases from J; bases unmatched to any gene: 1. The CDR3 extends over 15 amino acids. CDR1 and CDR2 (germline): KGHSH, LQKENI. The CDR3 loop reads CASSPGTAGANVLTF. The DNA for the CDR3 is TGTGCCAGCTCACCGGGGACAGCTGGGGCCAACGTCCTGACTTTC. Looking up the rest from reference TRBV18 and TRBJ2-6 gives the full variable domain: NAGVMQNPRHLVRRRGQEARLRCSPMKGHSHVYWYRQLPEEGLKFMVYLQKENIIDESGMPKERFSAEFPKEGPSILRIQQVVRGDSAAYFCASSPGTAGANVLTFGAGSRLTVL.

CDR3 bases: TGTGCCAGCAGTGAAGGAAGGGGCGTTTATAATTCACCCCTCCACTTT. Translating gives CASSEGRGVYNSPLHF. The chain links TRBV2 to TRBJ1-6; TRBD1 is a possible D gene (5 bases). V shed 1 base and J shed 4 bases, with 11 bases lying between them. Looked up from germline, CDR1 is SNHLY and CDR2 is FYNNEI. The CDR3 sequence is 16 residues long.

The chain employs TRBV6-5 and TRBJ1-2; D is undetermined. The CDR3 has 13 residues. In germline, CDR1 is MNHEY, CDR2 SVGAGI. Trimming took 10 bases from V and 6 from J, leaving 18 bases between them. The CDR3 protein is CATSYPGYHGYTF. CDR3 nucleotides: TGTGCCACCTCATACCCGGGTTATCATGGCTACACCTTC.

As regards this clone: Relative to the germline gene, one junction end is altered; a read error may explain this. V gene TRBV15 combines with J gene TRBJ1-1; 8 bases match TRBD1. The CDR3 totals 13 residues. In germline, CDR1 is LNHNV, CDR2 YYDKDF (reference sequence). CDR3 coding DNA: TGTGCCACCAGCAGAGATCTGGGACAGGTAGTTCTCTTT. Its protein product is CATSRDLGQVVLF.

The CDR3 sequence is CASSYSEGSYEQYF. The DNA of the CDR3 is TGTGCCAGCAGTTACTCGGAGGGATCCTACGAGCAGTACTTC. The V call is TRBV6-5, the J call TRBJ2-7, with D maybe TRBD2 (6 bases). This CDR3 spans 14 amino acids. V shed 0 bases and J shed 1 base, with 7 bases lying between them. CDR1 MNHEY and CDR2 SVGAGI come from the germline V gene.